This T cell receptor (beta chain) derives from a study of identical twins. The sample holds a few counts of this clonotype. Its cognate antigen is unknown. Template switching created a universal primer site, and the cDNA included unique molecular identifiers. TCRdb fed the 5' RACE reads into MiXCR, producing one record per CDR3 protein. This table has about 810,000 distinct CDR3 sequences, about 12% appearing once. Study conclusions and caveats: In cord blood, abundant beta clonotypes had fewer insertions; memory showed no trend. The degree of excess twin sharing was weaker in beta out-of-frame sequences.

In addition, the sample was reused for a study of yellow fever vaccine responses in identical twins.

Sequencing was performed on PBMCs. This receptor was taken from a woman younger than 35 in good health.

DNA of the CDR3: TGTGCCAGCAGCAAGTTGGGTCAGGGGAATCGCTATGGCTACACCTTC. Protein: CASSKLGQGNRYGYTF. V gene TRBV11-2 combines with J gene TRBJ1-2; the D gene is possibly TRBD1 (6 bases). The CDR3 loop spans 16 amino acids. V lost 5 bases and J 4 bases, leaving 20 bases between the germline ends. Germline assignment: CDR1 SGHAT and CDR2 FQNNGV.